The rows below give T cell receptor beta chains drawn from one sample of a study of blood T cell repertoires in COVID-19. Sequencing used immunoSEQ multiplex PCR; TCRdb keeps in-frame clones, though not all of them. The data contain 220,000 or so clones, 84% of them singletons. Sequencing input: PBMCs or T cells enriched from blood (not recorded which). The receptor set was obtained from a woman between 35 and 50 years old who had recovered from COVID-19. Both conserved end residues are part of each CDR3. The D gene is left open where the match is weak. Expanded clones get a size class; other rows say once, few or many, or leave the size out.

V gene: TRBV28
clone size: NA
D gene: NA
J gene: TRBJ2-3
CDR3 protein: CASSSLWDTQYF
CDR3 DNA: TGTGCCAGCAGTTCCCTATGGGATACGCAGTATTTT

V gene: TRBV6-1
clone size: NA
D gene: NA
J gene: TRBJ1-5
CDR3 protein: CASSEVGGRQPQHF
CDR3 DNA: TGTGCCAGCAGTGAGGTCGGGGGACGCCAGCCCCAGCATTTT

V gene: TRBV2
clone size: NA
D gene: TRBD1
J gene: TRBJ1-2
CDR3 protein: CASSEGQGLWGYTF
CDR3 DNA: TGTGCCAGCAGTGAGGGACAGGGGTTGTGGGGCTACACCTTC

V gene: TRBV6-5
clone size: NA
D gene: TRBD1
J gene: TRBJ1-5
CDR3 protein: CASRKTGWNQPQHF
CDR3 DNA: TGTGCCAGCAGGAAGACAGGGTGGAATCAGCCCCAGCATTTT

V gene: TRBV6-5
clone size: NA
D gene: TRBD1
J gene: TRBJ1-6
CDR3 protein: CASSYSTGGDSPLHF
CDR3 DNA: TGTGCCAGCAGTTACTCTACAGGGGGGGATTCACCCCTCCACTTT

V gene: TRBV12-5
clone size: NA
D gene: TRBD1
J gene: TRBJ2-5
CDR3 protein: CASGLLTGGETQYF
CDR3 DNA: TGTGCTAGTGGTTTGTTGACAGGGGGAGAGACCCAGTACTTC

V gene: TRBV5-4
clone size: once
D gene: NA
J gene: TRBJ1-3
CDR3 protein: CASTKNRGAGGNTIYF
CDR3 DNA: TGTGCCAGCACCAAGAACCGGGGGGCCGGTGGAAACACCATATATTTT

V gene: TRBV29-1
clone size: few
D gene: NA
J gene: TRBJ1-2
CDR3 protein: CSVIPAANYGYTF
CDR3 DNA: TGCAGCGTAATCCCCGCAGCTAACTATGGCTACACCTTC

V gene: TRBV27
clone size: NA
D gene: NA
J gene: TRBJ2-3
CDR3 protein: CASSPRGAADTQYF
CDR3 DNA: TGTGCCAGCAGTCCGCGGGGAGCTGCAGATACGCAGTATTTT

V gene: TRBV4-1
clone size: NA
D gene: TRBD2
J gene: TRBJ2-2
CDR3 protein: CASSQRLAGVNTGELFF
CDR3 DNA: TGCGCCAGCAGCCAAAGATTAGCGGGAGTGAACACCGGGGAGCTGTTTTTT

V gene: TRBV28
clone size: NA
D gene: TRBD1
J gene: TRBJ1-6
CDR3 protein: CASSGQGISPLHF
CDR3 DNA: TGTGCCAGCAGTGGACAGGGGATTTCACCCCTCCACTTT

V gene: TRBV28
clone size: once
D gene: NA
J gene: TRBJ2-7
CDR3 protein: CASSLGTPYEQYF
CDR3 DNA: TGTGCCAGCAGCCTAGGGACACCATACGAGCAGTACTTC

V gene: TRBV6-5
clone size: NA
D gene: NA
J gene: TRBJ1-4
CDR3 protein: CASSLQTINEKLFF
CDR3 DNA: TGTGCCAGCAGCCTACAGACGATTAATGAAAAACTGTTTTTT

V gene: TRBV7-9
clone size: NA
D gene: TRBD1
J gene: TRBJ1-6
CDR3 protein: CASSQSIPRTGYNSPLHF
CDR3 DNA: TGTGCCAGCAGCCAATCTATACCCAGGACAGGCTATAATTCACCCCTCCACTTT

V gene: TRBV11-2
clone size: NA
D gene: TRBD1
J gene: TRBJ2-3
CDR3 protein: CASSLDGDRGHTQYF
CDR3 DNA: TGTGCCAGCAGCTTAGACGGGGACAGGGGTCATACGCAGTATTTT

V gene: TRBV5-5
clone size: NA
D gene: NA
J gene: TRBJ2-5
CDR3 protein: CASSLTATVAETQYF
CDR3 DNA: TGTGCCAGCAGCTTGACGGCCACTGTAGCGGAGACCCAGTACTTC

V gene: TRBV11-2
clone size: NA
D gene: NA
J gene: TRBJ1-1
CDR3 protein: CASSSLGEVTEAFF
CDR3 DNA: TGTGCCAGCAGCTCCTTGGGAGAGGTTACTGAAGCTTTCTTT

V gene: TRBV28
clone size: once
D gene: TRBD1
J gene: TRBJ1-2
CDR3 protein: CASSLHGQGGYGYTF
CDR3 DNA: TGTGCCAGCAGTTTACACGGCCAGGGGGGCTATGGCTACACCTTC

V gene: TRBV27
clone size: NA
D gene: TRBD2
J gene: TRBJ2-1
CDR3 protein: CASSFGTSGFGRESYNEQFF
CDR3 DNA: TGTGCCAGCAGTTTTGGTACTAGCGGGTTTGGCAGGGAATCCTACAATGAGCAGTTCTTC

V gene: TRBV11-2
clone size: NA
D gene: TRBD1
J gene: TRBJ1-2
CDR3 protein: CASSLPGQGSGYTF
CDR3 DNA: TGTGCCAGCAGCCTCCCGGGACAGGGAAGCGGCTACACCTTC

V gene: TRBV5-1
clone size: once
D gene: NA
J gene: TRBJ2-7
CDR3 protein: CASTLGGTGQPYEQYF
CDR3 DNA: TGCGCCAGCACCTTGGGGGGAACAGGGCAACCCTACGAGCAGTACTTC

V gene: TRBV7-9
clone size: NA
D gene: TRBD2
J gene: TRBJ2-3
CDR3 protein: CASNPSGRPTDTQYF
CDR3 DNA: TGTGCCAGCAACCCTAGCGGGAGGCCCACAGATACGCAGTATTTT

V gene: TRBV7-5
clone size: NA
D gene: NA
J gene: TRBJ1-1
CDR3 protein: CARSSCHPYRWVNTEAFF
CDR3 DNA: TGTGCCAGAAGCTCCTGTCACCCATACAGGTGGGTGAACACTGAAGCTTTCTTT

V gene: TRBV7-8
clone size: NA
D gene: NA
J gene: TRBJ2-3
CDR3 protein: CASSRDRYGDTQYF
CDR3 DNA: TGTGCCAGCAGCCGAGACCGGTACGGAGATACGCAGTATTTT